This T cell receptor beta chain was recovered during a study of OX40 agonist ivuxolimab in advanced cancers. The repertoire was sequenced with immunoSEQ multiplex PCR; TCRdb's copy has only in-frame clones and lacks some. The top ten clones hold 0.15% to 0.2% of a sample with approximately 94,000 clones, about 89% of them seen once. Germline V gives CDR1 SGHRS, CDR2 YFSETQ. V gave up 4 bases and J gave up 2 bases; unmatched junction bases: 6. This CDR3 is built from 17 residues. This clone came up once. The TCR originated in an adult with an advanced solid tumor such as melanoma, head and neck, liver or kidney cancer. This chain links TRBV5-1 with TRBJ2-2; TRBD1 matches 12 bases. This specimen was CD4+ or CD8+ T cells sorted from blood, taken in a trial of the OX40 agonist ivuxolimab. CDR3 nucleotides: TGCGCCAGCAGCAGATACGGGACAGGGGGCAACACCGGGGAGCTGTTTTTT. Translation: CASSRYGTGGNTGELFF.